A single sample is the source of the 21 T cell receptor beta chains below, sequenced in a study of blood T cell repertoires in COVID-19. Libraries were prepared by immunoSEQ multiplex PCR; TCRdb keeps only in-frame clonotypes and omits some of them. Here the sample spans about 73,000 clones, about 92% being singletons. The sample was peripheral blood. The receptors originated from an elderly woman with active or convalescent COVID-19.

The rearrangement joins TRBV3-1 (or the pseudogene TRBV3-2) to TRBJ1-5, with 7 bases matching TRBD1. CDR3 length: 14 amino acids. Germline trimming cut 4 bases from V and 2 bases from J; bases unmatched to any gene: 2. Per germline, CDR1 LGHDT and CDR2 YNNKEL (reference sequence). CDR3 nucleotides: TGTGCCAGCAGCCTCGGACAGGGCAATCAGCCCCAGCATTTT. It codes for CASSLGQGNQPQHF.

This chain joins TRBV7-2 and TRBJ2-3; maybe TRBD1 (5 bases). The V gene's germline CDR1 is SGHTA and CDR2 FQGNSA. V was clipped by 5 bases and J by 6 bases, with 12 bases between them. This CDR3 comprises 13 residues. CDR3 amino acids: CASSANHRDTQYF. The CDR3 region has the DNA TGTGCCAGCAGCGCAAACCACAGGGATACGCAGTATTTT.

The chain has TRBV7-2 and TRBJ1-5; tentative D call: TRBD1 (5 bases). CDR3 length equals 16 residues. Trimming removed 3 bases at V and 0 bases at J, with 12 bases between. Germline V gives CDR1 SGHTA, CDR2 FQGNSA. The CDR3 region is CASSLETVYSNQPQHF. DNA of the CDR3: TGTGCCAGCAGCTTGGAGACAGTCTATAGCAATCAGCCCCAGCATTTT. The full variable domain, with the rest looked up from reference TRBV7-2 and TRBJ1-5, is GAGVSQSPSNKVTEKGKDVELRCDPISGHTALYWYRQSLGQGLEFLIYFQGNSAPDKSGLPSDRFSAERTGGSVSTLTIQRTQQEDSAVYLCASSLETVYSNQPQHFGDGTRLSIL.

The chain couples TRBV6-4 to TRBJ1-2; TRBD1 aligns across 9 bases. Germline CDR1 and CDR2: MRHNA and SNTAGT. The CDR3 is 13 residues long. Trimming removed 9 bases from V and 2 bases from J; junction bases left unmatched: 4. The CDR3 DNA sequence: TGTGCCAGTCCACAGGGGGCGAACTATGGCTACACCTTC. Its translation is CASPQGANYGYTF.

The V and J genes are TRBV28 and TRBJ1-6; 7 positions match TRBD1. With 6 bases clipped from V and 7 bases from J, the junction kept 6 bases outside the gene matches. The germline gives CDR1 MDHEN, CDR2 SYDVKM. The CDR3 has 14 residues. The CDR3 here is CASRKGAGNSPLHF. The CDR3 DNA reads TGTGCCAGCAGAAAGGGGGCGGGCAATTCACCCCTCCACTTT.

The chain is built from TRBV7-6 and TRBJ1-5; a weak D match, TRBD1 (5 bases). Germline CDR1 reads SGHVS; CDR2 reads FNYEAQ. V shed 0 bases and J shed 5 bases, with 17 bases lying between them. The CDR3 loop spans 17 amino acids. CDR3 DNA: TGTGCCAGCAGCTTAGCCCTTCGCGGGGGAGGGGATCAGCCCCAGCATTTT. This sequence encodes CASSLALRGGGDQPQHF.

This clone has only one observation. The chain has TRBV28 and TRBJ1-1; D remains ambiguous. V lost 5 bases and J 1 base, leaving 17 bases between the germline ends. From germline, CDR1 is MDHEN and CDR2 SYDVKM. The CDR3 has 16 residues. This chain's CDR3 is CASSPVTLAQNTEAFF. As DNA, the CDR3 is TGTGCCAGCAGTCCGGTGACACTAGCACAGAACACTGAAGCTTTCTTT.

The chain combines TRBV5-1 with TRBJ2-7, with a possible D match to TRBD1 (5 bases). The CDR3 extends over 14 amino acids. Trimming cost V 4 bases and J 3 bases, with 14 bases left between them. Germline loops: CDR1 SGHRS, CDR2 YFSETQ. CDR3 sequence: CASSVPGSNYEQYF. As DNA, the CDR3 is TGCGCCAGCAGCGTCCCAGGGTCGAACTACGAGCAGTACTTC.

The chain recombines TRBV7-9 with TRBJ1-3; D is possibly TRBD1 (5 bases). The CDR3 loop spans 14 amino acids. The germline V gene encodes CDR1 SEHNR and CDR2 FQNEAQ (reference sequence). Trimming stripped 5 bases from V and 4 bases from J, with 12 bases between. CDR3 bases: TGTGCCAGCAGCCCCCCAGCAGGGGGAAACACCATATATTTT. Its protein is CASSPPAGGNTIYF. The variable domain in full, with the rest retrieved from reference TRBV7-9 and TRBJ1-3, is DTGVSQNPRHKITKRGQNVTFRCDPISEHNRLYWYRQTLGQGPEFLTYFQNEAQLEKSRLLSDRFSAERPKGSFSTLEIQRTEQGDSAMYLCASSPPAGGNTIYFGEGSWLTVV.

This clone appeared once. The V call is TRBV9, the J call TRBJ1-2; maybe TRBD1 (5 bases). Germline CDR1 and CDR2: SGDLS and YYNGEE. V lost 3 bases, J lost 1 base, and 10 bases lay in between. The CDR3 totals 14 residues. In nucleotides, the CDR3 is TGTGCCAGCAGCGGAATCAGGGTTAACTATGGCTACACCTTC. As protein: CASSGIRVNYGYTF. Full variable domain (rest looked up from reference TRBV9 and TRBJ1-2): DSGVTQTPKHLITATGQRVTLRCSPRSGDLSVYWYQQSLDQGLQFLIQYYNGEERAKGNILERFSAQQFPDLHSELNLSSLELGDSALYFCASSGIRVNYGYTFGSGTRLTVV.

The chain has TRBV24-1 and TRBJ2-6; possible D gene TRBD2, 5 bases. The V gene's germline CDR1 is KGHDR and CDR2 SFDVKD. CDR3 length: 14 amino acids. V dropped 4 bases and J dropped 9 bases, with 12 bases sitting between them. The CDR3, as DNA: TGTGCCACCAGTGACCCCCGCGGGCGCAACGTCCTGACTTTC. Translation: CATSDPRGRNVLTF.

This clone was seen only once. This sequence joins TRBV7-2 and TRBJ2-1, with 8 bases identical to TRBD2. V lost 1 base, J lost 1 base, and 0 bases stayed unmatched. Germline-derived CDR1 and CDR2 are SGHTA and FQGNSA. This CDR3 comprises 15 residues. Here the CDR3 reads CASSLVAGSYNEQFF. The CDR3 nucleotides are TGTGCCAGCAGCTTAGTAGCGGGGTCCTACAATGAGCAGTTCTTC.

Details on this clone: A junction end diverges from the germline sequence, so it may reflect a read error. The chain joins TRBV4-1 to TRBJ2-3; 9 nucleotides match TRBD2. Germline values: CDR1 MGHRA, CDR2 YSYEKL. The CDR3 runs to 13 residues. The CDR3 coding sequence is TGCGCCAGCAGCCAAGTCGATAGCGGGGGCTGGAATTTT. This sequence encodes CASSQVDSGGWNF.

J is TRBJ1-3 and V is TRBV18; 7 bases fit TRBD1. The CDR3 is made up of 17 amino acids. With V trimmed by 1 base and J by 0 bases, 6 bases remained unmatched. Germline values: CDR1 KGHSH, CDR2 LQKENI. The CDR3: CASSPRNRGNSGNTIYF. The CDR3 bases are TGTGCCAGCTCACCACGGAACAGGGGCAACTCTGGAAACACCATATATTTT.

V is TRBV3-1 (or the pseudogene TRBV3-2) and J is TRBJ2-1; D ambiguous. The CDR3 runs 15 residues. V lost 4 bases and J lost 0, with 10 bases in between. Germline V gene lookup returns CDR1 LGHDT and CDR2 YNNKEL (reference sequence). The CDR3 region is CASSPSGSSYNEQFF. The CDR3 DNA is TGTGCCAGCAGCCCCTCAGGTAGCTCCTACAATGAGCAGTTCTTC.

The chain uses TRBV3-1 (or the pseudogene TRBV3-2) and TRBJ1-3; the D is unclear. Trimming shortened V by 1 base and J by 0 bases, and 16 bases separated the two germline ends. Germline CDR1 and CDR2: LGHDT and YNNKEL (reference sequence). This CDR3 is built from 18 residues. The CDR3 coding sequence is TGTGCCAGCAGCCAAGTCCTCACAGACCTACGCTCTGGAAACACCATATATTTT. This encodes CASSQVLTDLRSGNTIYF.

This rearrangement joins TRBV6-2 or TRBV6-3 to TRBJ2-7, with 9 bases that match TRBD2. The CDR3 length is 15 residues. V dropped 2 bases and J dropped 5; count of bases not matched to a gene: 7. Germline assignment: CDR1 MNHEY and CDR2 SVGEGT. CDR3 bases: TGTGCCAGCAGTTACCTGACTAGCGGCTTCCACGAGCAGTACTTC. This translates into CASSYLTSGFHEQYF.

V usage is TRBV9 and J usage is TRBJ2-2, with D possibly matching TRBD1 (5 bases). Germline lookup yields CDR1 SGDLS and CDR2 YYNGEE. Trimming left V 6 bases short and J 4 bases short, with 7 bases between. The CDR3 is 12 amino acids. The CDR3 DNA sequence: TGTGCCAGCAACCAGGGCACCGGGGAGCTGTTTTTT. It codes for CASNQGTGELFF.

The V gene is TRBV24-1, the J gene TRBJ1-4, with 10 nucleotides matching TRBD1. The CDR3 is made up of 16 amino acids. After removal of 4 bases from V and 7 bases from J, the junction contained 8 bases not matched to a gene. Germline CDR1 KGHDR, CDR2 SFDVKD. The CDR3 bases are TGTGCCACCAGTGAGGCCGGACAGGGGGGGATTGAAAAACTGTTTTTT. This encodes CATSEAGQGGIEKLFF.

The J gene is TRBJ2-5, the V gene TRBV3-1 (or the pseudogene TRBV3-2); TRBD2 might be the D (5 bases). The germline V gene has CDR1 LGHDT and CDR2 YNNKEL (reference sequence). The V and J ends lost 1 base and 5 bases respectively, with 11 bases between them. The CDR3 length is 14 residues. This chain's CDR3 is CASSQAGRGETQYF. For the CDR3, the DNA is TGTGCCAGCAGCCAAGCCGGCCGAGGGGAGACCCAGTACTTC.

J is TRBJ2-1 and V is TRBV9; D is ambiguous. Germline V CDR1 and CDR2: SGDLS, YYNGEE. V was trimmed by 0 bases and J by 0 bases, leaving 7 bases between them. This CDR3 comprises 15 residues. In nucleotides, the CDR3 is TGTGCCAGCAGCGTAGACGGCGGCTCCTACAATGAGCAGTTCTTC. As protein: CASSVDGGSYNEQFF.